The 31 T cell receptor beta chains reported below all come from one sample, sequenced in a study of blood T cell repertoires in COVID-19. This table comes from immunoSEQ multiplex PCR, and its TCRdb copy is limited to in-frame clones, with some not included. The table lists about 190,000 clones, about 85% of them singletons. The sample consisted of peripheral blood. These receptors all stem from a human donor in a cohort sampled during active COVID-19.

The genes are TRBV5-1 and TRBJ1-6; D might be TRBD1 (6 bases). This CDR3 has 19 amino acids. Trimming cost V 0 bases and J 4 bases, with 20 bases left between them. Germline V CDR1 and CDR2: SGHRS, YFSETQ. In DNA, the CDR3 is TGCGCCAGCAGCTTGGTAAGGGCCGAGGACAGCCGTTATAATTCACCCCTCCACTTT. Amino acids: CASSLVRAEDSRYNSPLHF.

This clone appeared once. The rearrangement uses TRBV7-2 and TRBJ2-2; 8 nucleotides match TRBD1. Unmatched junction bases numbered 8, after V lost 5 bases and J lost 0 bases. Germline V lookup: CDR1 SGHTA, CDR2 FQGNSA. The CDR3 has 17 amino acids. This chain's CDR3 is CASSGRTGRTNTGELFF. CDR3 nucleotides: TGTGCCAGCAGCGGCAGGACAGGGAGGACGAACACCGGGGAGCTGTTTTTT.

The genes are TRBV30 and TRBJ1-6, with TRBD1 as a possible D gene (6 bases). Trimming stripped 3 bases from V and 8 bases from J, with 14 bases between. This CDR3 has 14 amino acids. Germline CDR1 is GTSNPN and CDR2 is SVGIG (reference sequence). Here the CDR3 reads CAWSRDTGYSPLHF. The DNA for the CDR3 is TGTGCCTGGAGCCGGGACACCGGATATTCACCCCTCCACTTT.

The V gene is TRBV9, the J gene TRBJ2-5, with 10 bases fitting TRBD2. This CDR3 spans 16 amino acids. V shed 0 bases, J shed 7 bases, and the junction held 9 bases outside the gene matches. CDR1 SGDLS and CDR2 YYNGEE come from the germline V gene. The CDR3 reads CASSVGSGRAWGTQYF. CDR3 coding DNA: TGTGCCAGCAGCGTAGGGAGCGGGAGGGCCTGGGGGACCCAGTACTTC.

The chain recombines TRBV28 with TRBJ1-1; maybe TRBD1 (5 bases). The CDR3 extends over 14 amino acids. Germline V CDR1 and CDR2: MDHEN, SYDVKM. Trimming removed 2 bases from V and 1 base from J, with 8 bases in between. The CDR3 loop is CASSLPGQNTEAFF. DNA of the CDR3: TGTGCCAGCAGTTTACCAGGGCAGAACACTGAAGCTTTCTTT. Full variable domain (outside the CDR3, taken from reference TRBV28 and TRBJ1-1): DVKVTQSSRYLVKRTGEKVFLECVQDMDHENMFWYRQDPGLGLRLIYFSYDVKMKEKGDIPEGYSVSREKKERFSLILESASTNQTSMYLCASSLPGQNTEAFFGQGTRLTVV.

The rearrangement links TRBV24-1 to TRBJ1-5; D perhaps matches TRBD1 (6 bases). The V gene lost 3 bases and the J gene lost 0 bases, with 20 bases spanning the gap. The CDR3 contains 19 residues. Looked up from germline, CDR1 is KGHDR and CDR2 is SFDVKD. CDR3 protein: CATSDAARRTEDSNQPQHF. CDR3 in DNA: TGTGCCACCAGTGATGCCGCCCGCCGGACAGAAGATAGCAATCAGCCCCAGCATTTT.

This chain joins TRBV27 and TRBJ2-7; 8 nucleotides agree with TRBD1. V trimming: 3 bases; J trimming: 7 bases; junction bases outside the gene matches: 8. The germline gives CDR1 MNHEY, CDR2 SMNVEV (reference sequence). The CDR3 sequence is 14 residues long. The CDR3 DNA follows: TGTGCCAGCAGTTTCCGTGGACAGGGATGGGAGCAGTACTTC. It encodes CASSFRGQGWEQYF.

The chain combines TRBV5-1 with TRBJ2-3, with D possibly being TRBD2 (6 bases). Germline V CDR1 and CDR2: SGHRS, YFSETQ. V lost 2 bases and J lost 3, with 10 bases in between. This CDR3 has 14 amino acids. DNA for the CDR3: TGCGCCAGCAGCTTCTCGGGGAGGACAGATACGCAGTATTTT. The encoded protein is CASSFSGRTDTQYF.

The chain recombines TRBV11-2 with TRBJ2-1; 11 bases align to TRBD2. Trimming cost V 1 base and J 9 bases; bases outside gene matches: 11. Germline values: CDR1 SGHAT, CDR2 FQNNGV. This CDR3 has 17 amino acids. In DNA form, the CDR3 reads TGTGCCAGCAGCTTAGTAATAGCGGGAGGGTACCACCTTGAGCAGTTCTTC. It translates to CASSLVIAGGYHLEQFF.

This chain joins TRBV2 and TRBJ1-1, with TRBD1 as a possible D gene (5 bases). V lost 4 bases to trimming and J lost 5 bases, with 17 bases between them. CDR1 and CDR2 from the germline V gene are SNHLY and FYNNEI. This CDR3 contains 15 residues. CDR3 loop: CASSGAEGVRTEAFF. CDR3 nucleotide sequence: TGTGCCAGCAGTGGGGCGGAAGGGGTTAGGACTGAAGCTTTCTTT.

CDR3 coding DNA: TGCGCCAGCAGCTTGGTACGGGGCACCGGGGAGCTGTTTTTT. It codes for CASSLVRGTGELFF. V is TRBV5-1 and J is TRBJ2-2; D is perhaps TRBD2 (5 bases). Trimming pared 0 bases from V and 4 bases from J, leaving 7 bases between. This CDR3 comprises 14 residues. Looked up from germline, CDR1 is SGHRS and CDR2 is YFSETQ.

This clone was seen a handful of times. J is TRBJ2-2 and V is TRBV4-2; 7 bases are shared with TRBD1. V lost 5 bases, J lost 1 base, and 7 bases stayed unmatched. Germline V CDR1 and CDR2: LGHNA, YNFKEQ. The CDR3 runs 16 residues. CDR3 residues: CASSYYGTENTGELFF. As DNA, the CDR3 is TGTGCCAGCAGCTATTACGGGACAGAGAACACCGGGGAGCTGTTTTTT.

The chain is built from TRBV6-5 and TRBJ1-1; possibly TRBD1 for D (5 bases). V was cut by 0 bases and J by 6 bases, with 8 bases left in between. Germline CDR1 reads MNHEY; CDR2 reads SVGAGI. CDR3 length: 13 amino acids. The CDR3 protein is CASSYSRVSEAFF. The CDR3 nucleotides are TGTGCCAGCAGTTACTCCAGGGTCTCTGAAGCTTTCTTT.

The chain couples TRBV29-1 to TRBJ2-7; 10 nucleotides agree with TRBD1. Per the germline V gene, CDR1 is SQVTM and CDR2 is ANQGSEA. V lost 6 bases, J lost 2 bases, and 7 bases stayed unmatched. The CDR3 totals 14 residues. This chain's CDR3 is CSVFPGQGTYEQYF. The DNA for the CDR3 is TGCAGCGTCTTCCCGGGACAGGGGACCTACGAGCAGTACTTC.

V is TRBV7-2 and J is TRBJ2-2; D not certain. CDR3 length: 14 amino acids. Per germline, CDR1 SGHTA and CDR2 FQGNSA. V lost 7 bases and J lost 6, with 15 bases in between. The CDR3 loop reads CASTRSPRAGELFF. For the CDR3, the DNA is TGTGCCAGCACCCGAAGTCCAAGAGCCGGGGAGCTGTTTTTT.

This chain uses TRBV6-6 with TRBJ1-5; 12 positions match TRBD1. J gave up 6 bases and V 2 bases, and 5 bases lay outside the gene matches. The CDR3 consists of 16 residues. Germline-derived CDR1 and CDR2 are MNHNY and SVGAGI (reference sequence). The CDR3 DNA reads TGTGCCAGCAGTTACCCGGGACAGGGGGCGAGTCAGCCCCAGCATTTT. Translated, it gives CASSYPGQGASQPQHF.

CDR3 amino acids: CSSSKEGSGTSRTDTQYF. CDR3 DNA sequence: TGTTCCAGCAGCAAAGAAGGGTCCGGGACTAGCCGGACAGATACGCAGTATTTT. The J gene is TRBJ2-3, the V gene TRBV21-1; TRBD2 is taken as the D call from the table, unchecked against the DNA. TRBV21-1 is listed as a pseudogene. This CDR3 is 18 amino acids long.

This sequence joins TRBV27 and TRBJ2-4; 10 bases agree with TRBD2. Unmatched junction bases numbered 4, after V lost 6 bases and J lost 2 bases. CDR1 MNHEY and CDR2 SMNVEV come from the germline V gene (reference sequence). The CDR3 spans 15 residues. CDR3 region: CASRSSGSPKNIQYF. The DNA of the CDR3 is TGTGCCAGCAGATCTAGCGGGAGTCCCAAAAACATTCAGTACTTC.

The chain recombines TRBV30 with TRBJ1-2; D uncertain. Germline assignment: CDR1 GTSNPN and CDR2 SVGIG (reference sequence). This CDR3 is built from 17 residues. V was trimmed by 1 base and J by 8 bases, leaving 26 bases between them. DNA for the CDR3: TGTGCCTGGAGTGCCCCCTACCCTGTTCCACCAATGCGGGGCTACACCTTC. This encodes CAWSAPYPVPPMRGYTF. Together with reference TRBV30 and TRBJ1-2, the CDR3 gives the full variable domain: SQTIHQWPATLVQPVGSPLSLECTVEGTSNPNLYWYRQAAGRGLQLLFYSVGIGQISSEVPQNLSASRPQDRQFILSSKKLLLSDSGFYLCAWSAPYPVPPMRGYTFGSGTRLTVV.

The rearrangement links TRBV27 to TRBJ2-2; D possibly corresponds to TRBD1 (5 bases). The CDR3 length is 15 residues. Germline V lookup: CDR1 MNHEY, CDR2 SMNVEV (reference sequence). Trimming removed 5 bases at V and 2 bases at J, with 12 bases between. The CDR3 region is CASSDRTINTGELFF. For the CDR3, the DNA is TGTGCCAGCAGTGATAGGACAATCAACACCGGGGAGCTGTTTTTT.

This rearrangement joins TRBV6-6 to TRBJ2-1, with 15 bases matching TRBD2. The CDR3 length is 16 residues. Trimming removed 10 bases from V and 5 bases from J; junction bases left unmatched: 9. Germline lookup yields CDR1 MNHNY and CDR2 SVGAGI (reference sequence). CDR3 protein: CATKGLAGGSDNEQFF. CDR3 coding DNA: TGTGCCACCAAGGGACTAGCGGGAGGTTCCGACAATGAGCAGTTCTTC.

CDR3 bases: TGTGCCAGCAGCTTGGGACAGGGGGCCTACGAGCAGTACTTC. Protein: CASSLGQGAYEQYF. The chain carries TRBV7-2 and TRBJ2-7; 11 nucleotides line up with TRBD1. V shed 3 bases and J 2 bases; nucleotides not matched to a gene: 0. Germline CDR1 reads SGHTA; CDR2 reads FQGNSA. CDR3 length: 14 amino acids.

The V call is TRBV2, the J call TRBJ2-4, with D perhaps TRBD2 (6 bases). The germline CDR1 and CDR2 sequences are SNHLY and FYNNEI. The CDR3 covers 12 residues. V was trimmed by 8 bases and J by 7 bases, leaving 12 bases between them. The CDR3: CASERRENIQYF. CDR3 bases: TGTGCCAGCGAACGACGGGAGAACATTCAGTACTTC.

The chain employs TRBV9 and TRBJ2-1; 9 bases agree with TRBD1. The CDR3 contains 14 residues. Per the germline V gene, CDR1 is SGDLS and CDR2 is YYNGEE. V was clipped by 3 bases and J by 10 bases; unmatched bases: 8. The CDR3 spells CASSDPGTGMEQFF. The CDR3 DNA is TGTGCCAGCAGCGACCCCGGGACAGGGATGGAGCAGTTCTTC. Looking up the rest from reference TRBV9 and TRBJ2-1 gives the full variable domain: DSGVTQTPKHLITATGQRVTLRCSPRSGDLSVYWYQQSLDQGLQFLIQYYNGEERAKGNILERFSAQQFPDLHSELNLSSLELGDSALYFCASSDPGTGMEQFFGPGTRLTVL.

This clone was observed a single time. The rearrangement uses TRBV4-2 and TRBJ2-5; perhaps TRBD2 as D (6 bases). The germline V gene has CDR1 LGHNA and CDR2 YNFKEQ. V lost 2 bases and J lost 1, with 11 bases in between. This CDR3 is 15 amino acids long. This chain's CDR3 is CASSQRAGPQETQYF. The CDR3 coding sequence is TGTGCCAGCAGCCAAAGAGCGGGCCCCCAAGAGACCCAGTACTTC.

The chain links TRBV4-1 to TRBJ2-3; TRBD2 matches at 8 bases. CDR1 MGHRA and CDR2 YSYEKL come from the germline V gene. This CDR3 has 14 residues. V shed 3 bases and J 7 bases; nucleotides not matched to a gene: 6. This CDR3 reads CASSQTLAGNTQYF. CDR3 nucleotide sequence: TGCGCCAGCAGCCAGACGCTAGCGGGTAATACGCAGTATTTT.

As to this clone: The sample contains more than one DNA sequence encoding this CDR3. The chain is built from TRBV5-1 and TRBJ1-5, with D uncertain. CDR1 SGHRS and CDR2 YFSETQ come from the germline V gene. The CDR3 runs 13 residues. Deletions cut 0 bases from V and 5 bases from J, with 6 bases between. CDR3 loop: CASSLGPDQPQHF. DNA for the CDR3: TGCGCCAGCAGCTTGGGGCCCGATCAGCCCCAGCATTTT.

Ten or more counts support this clone. The V and J genes are TRBV9 and TRBJ1-2, with 7 bases fitting TRBD1. Germline-derived CDR1 and CDR2 are SGDLS and YYNGEE. Trimming removed 4 bases from V and 4 bases from J; junction bases left unmatched: 7. CDR3 length: 14 amino acids. The CDR3 nucleotides read TGTGCCAGCAGCATTGGGACAGAGATCTATGGCTACACCTTC. Translating gives CASSIGTEIYGYTF.

The chain carries TRBV4-1 and TRBJ2-5; 16 bases fit TRBD2. J gave up 5 bases and V 3 bases, and 6 bases lay outside the gene matches. This CDR3 spans 17 amino acids. The V gene's germline CDR1 is MGHRA and CDR2 YSYEKL. CDR3 in DNA: TGCGCCAGCAGCCAGGGGACTAGCGGGAGGGATCGCGAGACCCAGTACTTC. Amino acid sequence: CASSQGTSGRDRETQYF.

The V gene is TRBV13, the J gene TRBJ2-3; 8 positions agree with TRBD1. V shed 5 bases, J shed 4 bases, and the junction held 8 bases outside the gene matches. The CDR3 runs to 15 residues. Germline lookup yields CDR1 PRHDT and CDR2 FYEKMQ (reference sequence). The CDR3 DNA reads as TGTGCCAGCAGCCTAAGGACAGGGCAGTCAGATACGCAGTATTTT. Its protein product is CASSLRTGQSDTQYF.

The V and J genes are TRBV6-5 and TRBJ1-5; D gene uncertain. The germline CDR1 and CDR2 sequences are MNHEY and SVGAGI. V lost 6 bases and J 0 bases, leaving 6 bases between the germline ends. The CDR3 is 13 amino acids. CDR3 nucleotides: TGTGCCAGCAGCAGTGCTAGCAATCAGCCCCAGCATTTT. This translates into CASSSASNQPQHF.